The clone carrying this T cell receptor beta chain was observed a few times. This sample was taken from a study of blood T cells in healthy people across ages. V gave up 3 bases and J gave up 4 bases, with 5 bases separating them. The CDR3 is 11 amino acids. Per the germline V gene, CDR1 is DFQATT and CDR2 is SNEGSKA (reference sequence). Primers used in a second PCR of roughly 6 to 11 cycles were a sample-barcoded 5' primer and a J-beta primer mix. TCRdb called the 5' RACE reads again in MiXCR, with one record for every CDR3 protein. The sample yields 1.5 million or so distinct CDR3 sequences, roughly 40% seen once.

This clonotype originated in a woman aged 18-29 years in good health. V gene TRBV20-1 combines with J gene TRBJ2-3; no firm D call. Source material: blood. The DNA of the CDR3 is TGCAGTGCTAGCGCCCCAGATACGCAGTATTTT. The encoded protein is CSASAPDTQYF.